Listed below are T cell receptor beta chains from one sample, sequenced in a study of blood T cell repertoires in COVID-19. This table comes from immunoSEQ multiplex PCR, and its TCRdb copy is limited to in-frame clones, with some not included. The repertoire holds 250,000 or so clones, around 86% seen once, with 1.5% to 2% in the top ten. The source material was PBMCs or T cells enriched from blood (not recorded which). These receptors all stem from a man aged 35 to 55 who had recovered from COVID-19. Both conserved end residues are part of each CDR3. D genes are given only for firm matches. Some rows mark clone size as missing; the rest say once, few, many or name a class of expanded clone.

D gene,V gene,clone size,J gene,CDR3 DNA,CDR3 protein
-,TRBV14,medium-sized,TRBJ2-7,TGTGCCAGCAGCCAAGATATCACAGGTTACGAGCAGTACTTC,CASSQDITGYEQYF
TRBD1,TRBV27,-,TRBJ1-4,TGTGCCAGCAGTTTAGTTAGGGGACAGACTAATGAAAAACTGTTTTTT,CASSLVRGQTNEKLFF
TRBD1,TRBV28,-,TRBJ2-2,TGTGCCAGCAGACCGCGGACAGGGGGTTTCGGGGAGCTGTTTTTT,CASRPRTGGFGELFF
TRBD1,TRBV7-8,-,TRBJ1-5,TGTGCCAGCAGCGGTGACAGGGTACTCCAGCCCCAGCATTTT,CASSGDRVLQPQHF
-,TRBV6-6,-,TRBJ2-3,TGTGCCAGCAGCTCTCAGACTAGACTCACAGATACGCAGTATTTT,CASSSQTRLTDTQYF
-,TRBV6-1,-,TRBJ1-6,TGTGCCAGCAGTGAACAGCGGTTTTCACCCCTCCACTTT,CASSEQRFSPLHF
TRBD2,TRBV10-3,once,TRBJ2-1,TGTGCCATCACCCCTCTAGCGGGGGGGTTGGATGAGCAGTTCTTC,CAITPLAGGLDEQFF
-,TRBV30,-,TRBJ1-1,TGTGCCTGGCGCAGGGTAGGTAACACTGAAGCTTTCTTT,CAWRRVGNTEAFF
-,TRBV18,-,TRBJ2-7,TGTGCCAGCTCACCGGGGGGGCCGGGGGAGCAGTACTTC,CASSPGGPGEQYF
TRBD2,TRBV10-3,-,TRBJ2-3,TGTGCCATCAGTGAAGGCGGGGGAAACACAGATACGCAGTATTTT,CAISEGGGNTDTQYF
-,TRBV10-3,once,TRBJ2-2,TGTGCCATCAGTGAGGGCAGGCCTGACACCGGGGAGCTGTTTTTT,CAISEGRPDTGELFF
TRBD1,TRBV27,-,TRBJ2-7,TGTGCCAGCAGTTTATCCGGGACAGGGTTCTACGAGCAGTACTTC,CASSLSGTGFYEQYF
TRBD2,TRBV5-1,-,TRBJ2-7,TGCGCCAGCAGCACCCCTAGCGGGAGTCTGTTTTACGAGCAGTACTTC,CASSTPSGSLFYEQYF
-,TRBV5-1,-,TRBJ1-1,TGCGCCAGCAGCCCGGATGAGGGGGACACTGAAGCTTTCTTT,CASSPDEGDTEAFF
-,TRBV3-1/TRBV3-2,-,TRBJ2-3,TGTGCCAGCAGCCAAGGTTCTACCCGCACAGATACGCAGTATTTT,CASSQGSTRTDTQYF
-,TRBV6-4,-,TRBJ2-2,TGTGCCAGCAGTCCAACGTTTAGTAGCGTCGGCGGGGAGCTGTTTTTT,CASSPTFSSVGGELFF
-,TRBV9,-,TRBJ1-5,TGTGCCAGCAGCGTAACGGACAGCCCCAATCAGCCCCAGCATTTT,CASSVTDSPNQPQHF
TRBD1,TRBV10-3,-,TRBJ1-4,TGTGCCATCAGTGAGTCTACAGGGGGGGGAGAAAAACTGTTTTTT,CAISESTGGGEKLFF
-,TRBV12-3/TRBV12-4,once,TRBJ2-1,TGTGCCAGCAGTTTTTCTGGGAGTTCGCAGTTCTTC,CASSFSGSSQFF
TRBD2,TRBV5-4,-,TRBJ2-2,TGTGCCAGCAGCCCCCCGCGGGGGTCGAACCCCGGGGAGCTGTTTTTT,CASSPPRGSNPGELFF
-,TRBV6-5,-,TRBJ2-1,TGTGCCAGCAGGCCCTTGGACAGCCCTTACAATGAGCAGTTCTTC,CASRPLDSPYNEQFF
TRBD2,TRBV2,-,TRBJ2-4,TGTGCCAGCAGGGCGACTAGCGGGAGTACACTAGCCAAAAACATTCAGTACTTC,CASRATSGSTLAKNIQYF
-,TRBV24-1,-,TRBJ2-5,TGTGCCACCAGTGTAGGGGGAGTGGAGACCCAGTACTTC,CATSVGGVETQYF
-,TRBV6-5,many,TRBJ2-1,TGTGCCAGCAGTTCTGGGGGACTCAATTACAATGAGCAGTTCTTC,CASSSGGLNYNEQFF
-,TRBV5-4,-,TRBJ2-5,TGTGCCAGCAGCACAAACCCACAGGGAATGGAGACCCAGTACTTC,CASSTNPQGMETQYF
-,TRBV20-1,-,TRBJ1-1,TGCAGTGCGGAGCCGATTCTGATAGCTTTCTTT,CSAEPILIAFF
TRBD1,TRBV10-3,-,TRBJ2-7,TGTGCCATCAGTCGGACAGGGGGCGTGAGTCATTTCTCGTACGAGCAGTACTTC,CAISRTGGVSHFSYEQYF
-,TRBV29-1,once,TRBJ1-1,TGCAGCGGAAGAAGGACTGGCGCTGAAGCTTTCTTT,CSGRRTGAEAFF
-,TRBV11-3,-,TRBJ2-5,TGTGCCAGCAGCCGGACAGCTCAAGAGACCCAGTACTTC,CASSRTAQETQYF
TRBD2,TRBV7-9,-,TRBJ2-2,TGTGCCAGCAGCTTAGGGCTAGCGGGAACCGGGGAGCTGTTTTTT,CASSLGLAGTGELFF
-,TRBV7-6,-,TRBJ1-3,TGTGCCAGCAGCCTAGGGACTGCTGCTGTCATGGGAAACACCATATATTTT,CASSLGTAAVMGNTIYF
TRBD1,TRBV9,-,TRBJ1-2,TGTGCCAGCAGCGTAGCTCTTGCCAAACAGGGGGCATTGAACTATGGCTACACCTTC,CASSVALAKQGALNYGYTF
-,TRBV7-8,-,TRBJ1-1,TGTGCCAGCAGCTCCCATTCCCCCCTGAACACTGAAGCTTTCTTT,CASSSHSPLNTEAFF